Presented here are 14 T cell receptor beta chains from one specimen sequenced in a study of blood T cell repertoires in COVID-19. Profiled with immunoSEQ multiplex PCR; TCRdb holds only in-frame clones, not every one. The sample gives about 170,000 clones, about 80% of which show up once; 7% to 10% is in the top ten. The sequencing input was peripheral blood. The receptors here all came from a man aged 60-69 years with acute or convalescent COVID-19.

The chain couples TRBV5-1 to TRBJ2-1; the D gene is possibly TRBD1 (6 bases). The CDR3 is 15 residues long. V was shortened by 0 bases and J by 3 bases, with 10 bases between the two germline ends. The germline gives CDR1 SGHRS, CDR2 YFSETQ. The CDR3, as DNA: TGCGCCAGCAGCTTGGACAGGGATGTCTACAATGAGCAGTTCTTC. Its translation: CASSLDRDVYNEQFF.

The V gene is TRBV2, the J gene TRBJ2-5; the match to TRBD1 covers 7 bases. Germline values: CDR1 SNHLY, CDR2 FYNNEI. With V trimmed by 4 bases and J by 6 bases, 14 bases remained unmatched. The CDR3 totals 16 residues. The CDR3 region has the DNA TGTGCCAGCAGTGCATCGGGACAGCGAAAGGGCAAGACCCAGTACTTC. Translation gives CASSASGQRKGKTQYF.

This clone turned up a few times. The chain uses TRBV7-9 and TRBJ1-5; maybe TRBD1 (6 bases). V was clipped by 5 bases and J by 5 bases, with 13 bases between them. Germline loops: CDR1 SEHNR, CDR2 FQNEAQ (reference sequence). The CDR3 has 14 residues. In DNA form, the CDR3 reads TGTGCCAGCAGCCGCGGACAGTTAGATCAGCCCCAGCATTTT. It translates to CASSRGQLDQPQHF.

In this sample, this clone turned up a few times. V gene TRBV7-3 combines with J gene TRBJ2-1; D is undetermined. This CDR3 has 12 amino acids. CDR1 is SGHTA, CDR2 FQGTGA, per germline. The ends were cut back, 4 bases at V and 9 bases at J, with 10 bases in the middle. This CDR3 is CASSSTIGEQFF. In DNA, the CDR3 is TGTGCCAGCAGCTCCACTATCGGTGAGCAGTTCTTC.

This clone has a handful of counts. The chain recombines TRBV6-5 with TRBJ1-5; D may be TRBD1 (6 bases). Germline assignment: CDR1 MNHEY and CDR2 SVGAGI. The V end lost 6 bases, the J end lost 4 bases, and 10 bases lay between the germline ends. This CDR3 spans 13 amino acids. This chain's CDR3 is CASSTGFNQPQHF. CDR3 in DNA: TGTGCCAGCAGCACAGGGTTTAATCAGCCCCAGCATTTT.

The chain combines TRBV6-5 with TRBJ2-7; 8 nucleotides line up with TRBD2. V trimming: 8 bases; J trimming: 3 bases; junction bases outside the gene matches: 6. Per germline, CDR1 MNHEY and CDR2 SVGAGI. This CDR3 has 13 residues. The CDR3 nucleotides read TGTGCCAGCCGCGAGGGACTAGTCTACGAGCAGTACTTC. The encoded protein is CASREGLVYEQYF.

The chain joins TRBV11-2 to TRBJ2-7; 9 bases map to TRBD1. CDR3 length equals 15 residues. Germline V gene data show CDR1 as SGHAT and CDR2 as FQNNGV. Trimming cost V 5 bases and J 1 base; bases outside gene matches: 6. CDR3 coding DNA: TGTGCCAGCAGCCCCGGACAGGGGATTTCCTACGAGCAGTACTTC. Protein product: CASSPGQGISYEQYF.

The chain is built from TRBV7-9 and TRBJ2-3, with a tentative D call TRBD2 (5 bases). Per the germline V gene, CDR1 is SEHNR and CDR2 is FQNEAQ (reference sequence). The CDR3 covers 14 residues. V lost 1 base to trimming and J lost 4 bases, with 9 bases between them. DNA of the CDR3: TGTGCCAGCAGCTTAGAGGGCGGGTCAGATACGCAGTATTTT. It translates to CASSLEGGSDTQYF.

V and J are TRBV6-5 and TRBJ2-3; tentatively, D is TRBD1 (6 bases). Trimming pared 7 bases from V and 0 bases from J, leaving 11 bases between. CDR3 length: 14 amino acids. Germline V gene sequence: CDR1 MNHEY, CDR2 SVGAGI. CDR3 nucleotide sequence: TGTGCCAGCACACAGGGCGCTAGCACAGATACGCAGTATTTT. This sequence encodes CASTQGASTDTQYF.

The chain carries TRBV6-6 and TRBJ2-5; TRBD1 matches at 7 bases. Germline CDR1 MNHNY, CDR2 SVGAGI (reference sequence). CDR3 length: 15 residues. Losses at the gene ends were 4 bases for V and 9 bases for J; bases not matched to a gene: 14. The CDR3 here is CASSWGTVMDGAQYF. In nucleotides, the CDR3 is TGTGCCAGCAGTTGGGGGACAGTCATGGACGGAGCCCAGTACTTC.

This clone was seen many times. The chain carries TRBV30 and TRBJ1-1; no clear D. CDR3 length: 12 residues. The germline V gene encodes CDR1 GTSNPN and CDR2 SVGIG (reference sequence). Trimming removed 3 bases at V and 5 bases at J, with 10 bases between. CDR3 in DNA: TGTGCCTGGAGCTCGGGATTTACTGAAGCTTTCTTT. Encoded protein: CAWSSGFTEAFF.

The chain combines TRBV29-1 with TRBJ1-4; D unclear. The CDR3 covers 14 residues. In germline, CDR1 is SQVTM, CDR2 ANQGSEA. Trimming shortened V by 5 bases and J by 6 bases, and 16 bases separated the two germline ends. CDR3 DNA: TGCAGCGTTTTATCAAGGGAGGATGATGAAAAACTGTTTTTT. Amino acid sequence: CSVLSREDDEKLFF.

This clone was observed a handful of times. J is TRBJ2-7 and V is TRBV4-2; a weak D match, TRBD1 (5 bases). V lost 1 base and J 7 bases, leaving 11 bases between the germline ends. Per the germline V gene, CDR1 is LGHNA and CDR2 is YNFKEQ. This CDR3 has 13 residues. The CDR3: CASSQGQGREQYF. The CDR3 nucleotides are TGTGCCAGCAGCCAAGGTCAGGGCAGGGAGCAGTACTTC.

The chain uses TRBV7-9 and TRBJ2-5; TRBD2 is a possible D gene (5 bases). The V end lost 5 bases, the J end lost 1 base, and 17 bases lay between the germline ends. The V gene's germline CDR1 is SEHNR and CDR2 FQNEAQ (reference sequence). The length of the CDR3 is 16 residues. CDR3 sequence (DNA): TGTGCCAGCAGCGAAATCCCCAGGAGGATCCAAGAGACCCAGTACTTC. Translation gives CASSEIPRRIQETQYF.